These T cell receptor beta chains were read from a single sample in a study of beta chain features in type 1 diabetes. Clones were sequenced by immunoSEQ multiplex PCR, and TCRdb holds only the in-frame ones, with some missing. Here the sample spans about 350,000 clones, around a fifth being singletons. The sequenced sample consisted of naive CD4+ T cells from blood. These TCRs come from a woman in her late teens or twenties in good health. CDR3s include the opening cysteine and the closing phenylalanine or tryptophan. The D gene is left open where the match is weak. Size is stated for part of the rows, as once, few or many counts, or as a class when the clone is expanded.

few | TRBD2 | TRBJ2-3 | TRBV4-2 | CASSQDQAGGPVAQYF | TGTGCCAGCAGCCAAGATCAGGCGGGGGGTCCCGTTGCGCAGTATTTT
. | . | TRBJ1-2 | TRBV30 | CAWSGGTGHGYTF | TGTGCCTGGAGTGGGGGAACAGGGCATGGCTACACCTTC
. | . | TRBJ1-1 | TRBV30 | CAWSVGGGAFF | TGTGCCTGGAGCGTCGGGGGAGGAGCTTTCTTT
. | . | TRBJ2-4 | TRBV11-2 | CASSLAGVGKNIQYF | TGTGCCAGCAGCTTAGCGGGAGTCGGCAAAAACATTCAGTACTTC
few | TRBD1 | TRBJ1-1 | TRBV30 | CAADRVVDTEAFF | TGTGCCGCCGACAGGGTGGTCGACACTGAAGCTTTCTTT
. | . | TRBJ2-1 | TRBV5-6 | CASSDLGRSSYNEQFF | TGTGCCAGCAGCGATCTGGGGCGGAGCTCCTACAATGAGCAGTTCTTC
few | . | TRBJ2-3 | TRBV5-6 | CASSLVLETDTQYF | TGTGCCAGCAGCTTGGTCCTGGAGACAGATACGCAGTATTTT
few | . | TRBJ2-2 | TRBV4-3 | CASSQVLGVAGELFF | TGCGCCAGCAGCCAAGTTCTAGGGGTAGCCGGGGAGCTGTTTTTT
few | . | TRBJ2-2 | TRBV7-8 | CASSLAGAVTGELFF | TGTGCCAGCAGCTTGGCGGGGGCAGTCACCGGGGAGCTGTTTTTT
few | . | TRBJ1-1 | TRBV5-1 | CASSEGHNTEAFF | TGCGCCAGCAGCGAGGGACACAACACTGAAGCTTTCTTT
. | . | TRBJ2-7 | TRBV13 | CASSLGTRVGHEQYF | TGTGCCAGCAGCTTAGGAACCAGGGTGGGGCACGAGCAGTACTTC
few | . | TRBJ1-1 | TRBV19 | CASAFRGPNTEAFF | TGTGCCAGCGCTTTCCGAGGCCCGAACACTGAAGCTTTCTTT
. | . | TRBJ1-3 | TRBV4-1 | CASSQDASVFGNTIYF | TGCGCCAGCAGCCAAGATGCGTCCGTTTTTGGAAACACCATATATTTT
. | TRBD1 | TRBJ2-6 | TRBV18 | CASSPRTGAGANVLTF | TGTGCCAGCTCACCCCGGACAGGGGCTGGGGCCAACGTCCTGACTTTC
few | . | TRBJ2-1 | TRBV2 | CASRSGILQFF | TGTGCCAGCAGGTCCGGGATTCTACAGTTCTTC
few | TRBD1 | TRBJ2-5 | TRBV6-5 | CASRSPGQKETQYF | TGTGCCAGCAGATCGCCGGGACAGAAAGAGACCCAGTACTTC
few | TRBD2 | TRBJ2-5 | TRBV6-1 | CASSLLAGGQETQYF | TGTGCCAGCAGTCTACTAGCGGGGGGGCAAGAGACCCAGTACTTC
few | . | TRBJ2-2 | TRBV5-5 | CASSFGVGELFF | TGTGCCAGCAGCTTTGGAGTAGGGGAGCTGTTTTTT
. | . | TRBJ1-2 | TRBV18 | CASSHPGQGTYGYTF | TGTGCCAGCTCGCACCCGGGGCAGGGGACGTATGGCTACACCTTC
few | TRBD1 | TRBJ1-2 | TRBV19 | CASTPPWTGGYGYTF | TGTGCCAGTACTCCCCCTTGGACAGGCGGATATGGCTACACCTTC
. | TRBD2 | TRBJ2-7 | TRBV5-1 | CASSLIAGNYEQYF | TGCGCCAGCAGCTTAATAGCGGGAAACTACGAGCAGTACTTC
. | . | TRBJ2-7 | TRBV13 | CASSLGRGNYEQYF | TGTGCCAGCAGCTTAGGCCGGGGAAACTACGAGCAGTACTTC
. | . | TRBJ1-2 | TRBV4-1 | CASSLGTRGPTYGYTF | TGCGCCAGCAGCTTAGGGACTAGGGGACCTACCTATGGCTACACCTTC
few | . | TRBJ1-1 | TRBV7-3 | CASSFQMNTEAFF | TGTGCCAGCAGCTTCCAAATGAACACTGAAGCTTTCTTT
few | . | TRBJ2-4 | TRBV29-1 | CSVAQGPAKNIQYF | TGCAGCGTTGCACAGGGTCCGGCCAAAAACATTCAGTACTTC
few | TRBD2 | TRBJ2-3 | TRBV9 | CASSVSGPPDTQYF | TGTGCCAGCAGCGTTAGCGGGCCGCCAGATACGCAGTATTTT
few | . | TRBJ1-5 | TRBV30 | CAWSTFGTNNQPQHF | TGTGCCTGGAGTACGTTTGGGACAAACAATCAGCCCCAGCATTTT
few | . | TRBJ1-5 | TRBV4-1 | CASSQNREQPQHF | TGCGCCAGCAGCCAAAACAGGGAGCAGCCCCAGCATTTT
. | TRBD2 | TRBJ2-1 | TRBV5-6 | CASSSKVSGGSEQFF | TGTGCCAGCAGCTCCAAGGTTAGCGGGGGGAGTGAGCAGTTCTTC
. | . | TRBJ1-1 | TRBV30 | CAWRQGSTEAFF | TGTGCCTGGAGGCAGGGGAGCACTGAAGCTTTCTTT
. | . | TRBJ2-3 | TRBV30 | CAWALGLAADTQYF | TGTGCCTGGGCACTGGGGCTGGCGGCAGATACGCAGTATTTT
. | . | TRBJ1-2 | TRBV5-6 | CASSSLGPNYGYTF | TGTGCCAGCAGCTCCTTGGGGCCGAACTATGGCTACACCTTC
. | . | TRBJ2-1 | TRBV7-3 | CASSFSRLLANEQFF | TGTGCCAGCAGCTTCTCCCGCCTTCTGGCCAATGAGCAGTTCTTC
. | . | TRBJ1-2 | TRBV7-2 | CASSPRTDPYGYTF | TGTGCCAGCAGCCCGCGGACAGATCCCTATGGCTACACCTTC
few | . | TRBJ2-2 | TRBV7-9 | CASSSAFAGELFF | TGTGCCAGCAGCTCAGCATTCGCCGGGGAGCTGTTTTTT
. | TRBD1 | TRBJ2-7 | TRBV6-1 | CASTGGYEQYF | TGTGCCAGCACAGGGGGCTACGAGCAGTACTTC
. | . | TRBJ2-4 | TRBV18 | CASSPNLDPDVGIQYF | TGTGCCAGCTCACCAAACCTAGACCCCGACGTCGGCATTCAGTACTTC
few | . | TRBJ2-3 | TRBV5-1 | CASSALEGVTDTQYF | TGCGCCAGCAGCGCCTTAGAGGGGGTTACAGATACGCAGTATTTT
. | TRBD2 | TRBJ2-1 | TRBV5-1 | CASSLVPSGAYNEQFF | TGCGCCAGCAGCTTGGTTCCTAGCGGGGCGTACAATGAGCAGTTCTTC
few | . | TRBJ2-3 | TRBV10-1 | CASSEGGTDTQYF | TGCGCCAGCAGTGAAGGGGGCACAGATACGCAGTATTTT
. | . | TRBJ2-2 | TRBV30 | CAWRRGGANTGELFF | TGTGCCTGGAGGAGAGGCGGCGCGAACACCGGGGAGCTGTTTTTT
. | . | TRBJ2-1 | TRBV11-3 | CASSLARARPREQFF | TGTGCCAGCAGCTTAGCCCGCGCCCGTCCACGTGAGCAGTTCTTC
once | TRBD1 | TRBJ1-1 | TRBV15 | CATSRPGTGDTEAFF | TGTGCCACCAGCAGACCCGGGACAGGGGATACTGAAGCTTTCTTT
few | TRBD1 | TRBJ2-5 | TRBV7-2 | CASSRQGAQETQYF | TGTGCCAGCAGCAGACAGGGGGCTCAGGAGACCCAGTACTTC
few | . | TRBJ1-5 | TRBV18 | CASSPGRDTMNQPQHF | TGTGCCAGCTCACCTGGCAGGGACACCATGAATCAGCCCCAGCATTTT
. | . | TRBJ2-1 | TRBV6-1 | CASSEPGNEQFF | TGTGCCAGCAGTGAGCCAGGCAATGAGCAGTTCTTC
few | TRBD2 | TRBJ2-3 | TRBV10-3 | CAISGSGDTDTQYF | TGTGCCATCAGTGGTAGCGGGGACACAGATACGCAGTATTTT
few | . | TRBJ2-7 | TRBV7-9 | CASSPPGGAGYEQYF | TGTGCCAGCAGCCCTCCTGGGGGCGCCGGCTACGAGCAGTACTTC
. | . | TRBJ1-1 | TRBV29-1 | CSVEEAVSTEAFF | TGCAGCGTTGAAGAAGCGGTAAGCACTGAAGCTTTCTTT
few | TRBD2 | TRBJ2-3 | TRBV13 | CASSSLASDTQYF | TGTGCCAGCAGCTCACTAGCGAGCGATACGCAGTATTTT
. | . | TRBJ1-2 | TRBV7-9 | CASRPTEIYGYTF | TGTGCCAGCAGGCCTACAGAAATCTATGGCTACACCTTC
few | TRBD1 | TRBJ2-4 | TRBV7-9 | CASSKTGGVKNIQYF | TGTGCCAGCAGCAAGACAGGGGGGGTGAAAAACATTCAGTACTTC
. | . | TRBJ2-7 | TRBV11-2 | CASSSGFRGYEQYF | TGTGCCAGCAGCTCTGGATTCCGCGGCTACGAGCAGTACTTC
. | TRBD1 | TRBJ2-3 | TRBV29-1 | CSVELDRNTDTQYF | TGCAGCGTTGAACTGGACAGGAACACAGATACGCAGTATTTT
. | TRBD2 | TRBJ2-1 | TRBV29-1 | CSVDRGTSGGLSYNEQFF | TGCAGCGTCGACCGGGGGACTAGCGGAGGTTTGTCCTACAATGAGCAGTTCTTC
few | TRBD2 | TRBJ2-7 | TRBV23-1 | CASGPRASGNYEQYF | TGCGCCAGCGGACCTCGGGCTAGCGGGAACTACGAGCAGTACTTC
few | . | TRBJ1-2 | TRBV7-2 | CASSSRVNYGYTF | TGTGCCAGCAGCTCCAGGGTGAACTATGGCTACACCTTC
. | TRBD1 | TRBJ1-1 | TRBV29-1 | CSVADRAGAFF | TGCAGCGTAGCAGACAGGGCTGGGGCTTTCTTT
. | TRBD2 | TRBJ2-1 | TRBV2 | CASREMGLAGGNEQFF | TGTGCCAGCAGGGAGATGGGACTAGCGGGAGGCAATGAGCAGTTCTTC
few | TRBD2 | TRBJ2-7 | TRBV18 | CASSPGGAEQYF | TGTGCCAGCTCACCCGGGGGGGCCGAGCAGTACTTC